This entry lists 3 T cell receptor beta chains sequenced from one sample in a study of response to subunit inactivated influenza vaccine. TCRdb reprocessed the RT-PCR reads via MiXCR and lists one record per CDR3 protein. The sample consists of about 620,000 distinct CDR3 sequences, approximately 10% of them appearing once. Another study also made use of these data, one on T cells expressing NK-cell markers. This second study says: The cDNA for TCR beta came from 5'RACE template switching with UMIs.

The material sequenced was PBMCs from blood, taken on the day of vaccination. The origin of the receptors is a man aged 45-65 years who received an inactivated influenza vaccine.

The CDR3 bases are TGTGCCAGCAGCTTAGTCCCTAGCGGGTTCTCCTACGAGCAGTACTTC. It specifies CASSLVPSGFSYEQYF. This chain links TRBV7-2 with TRBJ2-7, with 8 bases matching TRBD2. Losses at the gene ends were 1 base for V and 0 bases for J; bases not matched to a gene: 5. Germline CDR1 reads SGHTA; CDR2 reads FQGNSA. The CDR3 extends over 16 amino acids.

This clonotype was detected a few times. This sequence joins TRBV6-4 and TRBJ2-3; TRBD1 matches at 11 bases. The CDR3 covers 16 residues. Trimming at V came to 6 bases and at J to 0 bases, leaving 5 bases not matched to a gene. Germline V gives CDR1 MRHNA, CDR2 SNTAGT. The CDR3 DNA follows: TGTGCCAGCAGGAGGACAGGGGGCCTCAGCACAGATACGCAGTATTTT. This encodes CASRRTGGLSTDTQYF.

This clonotype was counted between two and nine times. V usage is TRBV12-3 or TRBV12-4 and J usage is TRBJ2-5, with D hard to call. Between the trimmed V and J ends, which lost 2 bases and 4 bases, there was a span of 8 bases. This CDR3 has 13 amino acids. The CDR3, as DNA: TGTGCCAGCAGTTTACAACACACAGAGACCCAGTACTTC. Encoded protein: CASSLQHTETQYF.